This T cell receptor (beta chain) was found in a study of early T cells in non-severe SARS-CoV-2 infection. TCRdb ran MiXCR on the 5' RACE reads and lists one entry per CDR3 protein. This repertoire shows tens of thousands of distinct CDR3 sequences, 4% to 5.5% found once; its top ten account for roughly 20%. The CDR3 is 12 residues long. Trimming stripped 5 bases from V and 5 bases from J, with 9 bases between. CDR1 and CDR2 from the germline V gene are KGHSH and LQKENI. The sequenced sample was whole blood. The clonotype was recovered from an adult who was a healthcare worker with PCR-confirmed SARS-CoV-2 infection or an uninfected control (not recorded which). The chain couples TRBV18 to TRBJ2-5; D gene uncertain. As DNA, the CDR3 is TGTGCCAGCTCAGACTCCAGGGAGACCCAGTACTTC. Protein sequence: CASSDSRETQYF.